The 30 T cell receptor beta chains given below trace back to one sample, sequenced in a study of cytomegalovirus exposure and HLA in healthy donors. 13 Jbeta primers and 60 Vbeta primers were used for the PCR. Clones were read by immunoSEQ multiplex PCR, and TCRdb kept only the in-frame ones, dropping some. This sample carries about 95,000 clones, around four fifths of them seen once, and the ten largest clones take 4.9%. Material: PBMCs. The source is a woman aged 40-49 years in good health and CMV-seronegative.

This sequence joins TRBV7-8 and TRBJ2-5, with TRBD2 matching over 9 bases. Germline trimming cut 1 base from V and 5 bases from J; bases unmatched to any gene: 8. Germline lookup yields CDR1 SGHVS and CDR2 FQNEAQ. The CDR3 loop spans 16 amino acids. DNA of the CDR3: TGTGCCAGCAGCTTAGGAGGCGGGGGGGCCAGGGAGACCCAGTACTTC. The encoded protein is CASSLGGGGARETQYF.

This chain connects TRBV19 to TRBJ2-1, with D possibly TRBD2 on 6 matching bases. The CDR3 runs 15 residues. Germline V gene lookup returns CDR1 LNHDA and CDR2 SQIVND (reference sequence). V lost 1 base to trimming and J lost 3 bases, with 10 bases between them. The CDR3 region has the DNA TGTGCCAGTAGTATAGTGGGACTGGTCTACAATGAGCAGTTCTTC. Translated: CASSIVGLVYNEQFF.

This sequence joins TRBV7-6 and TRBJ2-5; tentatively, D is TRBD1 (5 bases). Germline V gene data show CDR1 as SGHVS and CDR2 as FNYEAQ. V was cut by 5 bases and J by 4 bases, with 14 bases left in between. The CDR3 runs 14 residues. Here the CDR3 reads CASSISGAAETQYF. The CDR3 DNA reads TGTGCCAGCAGCATTAGTGGGGCGGCAGAGACCCAGTACTTC. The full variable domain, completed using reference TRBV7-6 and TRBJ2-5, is GAGVSQSPRYKVTKRGQDVALRCDPISGHVSLYWYRQALGQGPEFLTYFNYEAQQDKSGLPNDRFSAERPEGSISTLTIQRTEQRDSAMYRCASSISGAAETQYFGPGTRLLVL.

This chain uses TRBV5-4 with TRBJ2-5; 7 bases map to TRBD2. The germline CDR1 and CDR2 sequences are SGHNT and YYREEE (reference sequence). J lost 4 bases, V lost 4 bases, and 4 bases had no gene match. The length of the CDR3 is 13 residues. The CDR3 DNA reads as TGTGCCAGCAGCCGGGGGGTGGGAGAGACCCAGTACTTC. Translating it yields CASSRGVGETQYF. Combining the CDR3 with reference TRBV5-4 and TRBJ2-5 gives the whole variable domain ETGVTQSPTHLIKTRGQQVTLRCSSQSGHNTVSWYQQALGQGPQFIFQYYREEENGRGNFPPRFSGLQFPNYSSELNVNALELDDSALYLCASSRGVGETQYFGPGTRLLVL.

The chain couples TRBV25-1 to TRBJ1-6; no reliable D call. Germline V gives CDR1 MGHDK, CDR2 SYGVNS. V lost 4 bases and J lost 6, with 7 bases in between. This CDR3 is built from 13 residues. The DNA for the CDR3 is TGTGCCAGCAGTGTTGGCCGTAATTCACCCCTCCACTTT. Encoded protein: CASSVGRNSPLHF.

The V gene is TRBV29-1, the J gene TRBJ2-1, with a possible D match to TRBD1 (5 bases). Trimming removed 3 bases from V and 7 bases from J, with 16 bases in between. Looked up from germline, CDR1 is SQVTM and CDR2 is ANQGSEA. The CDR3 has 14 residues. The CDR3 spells CSVDPRVFKNEQFF. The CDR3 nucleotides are TGCAGCGTTGACCCCAGGGTGTTTAAGAATGAGCAGTTCTTC.

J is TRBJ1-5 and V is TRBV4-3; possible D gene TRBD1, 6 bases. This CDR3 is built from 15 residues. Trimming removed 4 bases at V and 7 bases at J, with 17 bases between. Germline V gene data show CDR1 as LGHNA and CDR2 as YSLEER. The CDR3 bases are TGCGCCAGCAGCCGCACACAGGGACCAGGACAGCCCCAGCATTTT. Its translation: CASSRTQGPGQPQHF.

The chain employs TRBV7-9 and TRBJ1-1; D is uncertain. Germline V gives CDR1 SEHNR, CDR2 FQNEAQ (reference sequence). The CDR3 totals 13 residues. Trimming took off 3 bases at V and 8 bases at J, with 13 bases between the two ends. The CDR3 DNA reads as TGTGCCAGCAGCTTTAACTCTGTAGTCGAAGCTTTCTTT. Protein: CASSFNSVVEAFF.

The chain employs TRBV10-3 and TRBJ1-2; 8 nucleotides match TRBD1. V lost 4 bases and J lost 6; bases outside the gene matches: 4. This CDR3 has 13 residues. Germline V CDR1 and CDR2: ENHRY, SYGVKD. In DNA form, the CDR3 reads TGTGCCATCAGTGGGGAGGGACAGGATGGCTACACCTTC. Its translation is CAISGEGQDGYTF.

In DNA form, the CDR3 reads TGCGCCAGCAGCCAAGGAAGGCAGGGCAATCAGCCCCAGCATTTT. Translated: CASSQGRQGNQPQHF. The genes are TRBV4-1 and TRBJ1-5; D uncertain. This CDR3 spans 15 amino acids. The germline V gene has CDR1 MGHRA and CDR2 YSYEKL. V was cut by 1 base and J by 2 bases, with 9 bases left in between.

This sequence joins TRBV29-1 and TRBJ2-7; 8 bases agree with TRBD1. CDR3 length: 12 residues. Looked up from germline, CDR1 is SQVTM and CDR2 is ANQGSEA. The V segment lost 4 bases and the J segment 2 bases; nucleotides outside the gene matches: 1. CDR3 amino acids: CSVGTGPYEQYF. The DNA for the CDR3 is TGCAGCGTTGGGACAGGGCCCTACGAGCAGTACTTC.

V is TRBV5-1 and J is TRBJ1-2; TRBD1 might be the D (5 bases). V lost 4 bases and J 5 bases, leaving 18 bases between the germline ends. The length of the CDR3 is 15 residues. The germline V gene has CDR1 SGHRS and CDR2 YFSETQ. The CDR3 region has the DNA TGCGCCAGCAGCCCAATGCCGGGGGGGGAGTATGGCTACACCTTC. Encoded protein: CASSPMPGGEYGYTF.

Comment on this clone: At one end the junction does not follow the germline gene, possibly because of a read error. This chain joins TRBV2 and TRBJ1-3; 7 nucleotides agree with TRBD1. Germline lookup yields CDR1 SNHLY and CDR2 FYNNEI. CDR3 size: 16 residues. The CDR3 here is CASTEDRDPSGNTIYF. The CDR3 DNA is TGTGCCAGCACTGAAGACAGGGATCCCTCTGGAAACACCATATATTTT.

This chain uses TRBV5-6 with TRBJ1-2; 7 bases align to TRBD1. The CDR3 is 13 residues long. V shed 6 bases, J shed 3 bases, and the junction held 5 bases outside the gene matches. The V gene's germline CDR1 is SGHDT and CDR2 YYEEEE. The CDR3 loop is CASNAQGDYGYTF. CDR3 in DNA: TGTGCCAGCAATGCCCAGGGGGACTATGGCTACACCTTC.

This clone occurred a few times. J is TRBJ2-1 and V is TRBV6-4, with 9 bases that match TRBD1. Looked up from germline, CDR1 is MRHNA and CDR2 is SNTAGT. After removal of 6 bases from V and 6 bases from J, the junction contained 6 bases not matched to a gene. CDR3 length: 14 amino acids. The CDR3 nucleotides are TGTGCCAGCAGGCGGGGACAGGGTTTCAATGAGCAGTTCTTC. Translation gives CASRRGQGFNEQFF.

CDR3 in DNA: TGTGCCAGCAGGACCCTGCCAGCAGGGAGGGCTGAAGCTTTCTTT. Protein: CASRTLPAGRAEAFF. The V gene is TRBV28, the J gene TRBJ1-1, with D maybe TRBD1 (5 bases). Trimming removed 6 bases at V and 6 bases at J, with 20 bases between. This CDR3 comprises 15 residues. CDR1 is MDHEN and CDR2 is SYDVKM in the germline V gene.

CDR3 sequence reads: CASSGGGRGYTF. CDR3 bases: TGTGCCAGCAGTGGGGGAGGTCGAGGCTACACCTTC. This chain joins TRBV28 and TRBJ1-2, with D possibly TRBD1 on 5 matching bases. Looked up from germline, CDR1 is MDHEN and CDR2 is SYDVKM. V shed 5 bases and J shed 8 bases, with 12 bases lying between them. The CDR3 covers 12 residues.

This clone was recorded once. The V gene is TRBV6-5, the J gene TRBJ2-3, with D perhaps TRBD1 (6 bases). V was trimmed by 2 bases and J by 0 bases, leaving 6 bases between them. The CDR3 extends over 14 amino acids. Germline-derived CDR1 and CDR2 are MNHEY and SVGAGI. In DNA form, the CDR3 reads TGTGCCAGCAGTTACCAGGGGAGCACAGATACGCAGTATTTT. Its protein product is CASSYQGSTDTQYF.

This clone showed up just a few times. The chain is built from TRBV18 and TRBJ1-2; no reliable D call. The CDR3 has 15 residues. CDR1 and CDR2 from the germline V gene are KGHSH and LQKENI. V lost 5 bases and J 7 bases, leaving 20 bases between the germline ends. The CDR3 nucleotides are TGTGCCAGCTCATCCGGCATGGGAGCACGCTCTGGCTACACCTTC. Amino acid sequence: CASSSGMGARSGYTF.

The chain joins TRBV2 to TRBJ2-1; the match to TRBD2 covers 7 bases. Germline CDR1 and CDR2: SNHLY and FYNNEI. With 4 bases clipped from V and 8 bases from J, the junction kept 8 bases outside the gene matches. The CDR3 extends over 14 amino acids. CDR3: CASSGLAGRDEQFF. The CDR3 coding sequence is TGTGCCAGCAGTGGACTAGCAGGAAGGGATGAGCAGTTCTTC.

CDR3 coding DNA: TGCGCCAGCAGCACTAGCCCCCCATACAATGAGCAGTTCTTC. As protein: CASSTSPPYNEQFF. The gene calls are TRBV5-1 and TRBJ2-1, with TRBD2 as a possible D gene (6 bases). This CDR3 spans 14 amino acids. CDR1 and CDR2 (germline): SGHRS, YFSETQ. V was trimmed by 4 bases and J by 4 bases, leaving 12 bases between them.

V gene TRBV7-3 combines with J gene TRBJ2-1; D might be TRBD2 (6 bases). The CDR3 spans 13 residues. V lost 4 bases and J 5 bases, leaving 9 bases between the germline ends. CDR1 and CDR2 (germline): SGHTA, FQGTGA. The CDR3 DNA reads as TGTGCCAGCAGCTCAATAGCGGACAATGAGCAGTTCTTC. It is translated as CASSSIADNEQFF.

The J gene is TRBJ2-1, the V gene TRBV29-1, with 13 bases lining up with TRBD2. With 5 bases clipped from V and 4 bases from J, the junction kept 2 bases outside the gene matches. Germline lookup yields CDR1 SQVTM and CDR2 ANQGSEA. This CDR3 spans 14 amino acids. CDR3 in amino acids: CSVQTSGGYNEQFF. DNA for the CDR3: TGCAGCGTTCAGACTAGCGGGGGGTACAATGAGCAGTTCTTC.

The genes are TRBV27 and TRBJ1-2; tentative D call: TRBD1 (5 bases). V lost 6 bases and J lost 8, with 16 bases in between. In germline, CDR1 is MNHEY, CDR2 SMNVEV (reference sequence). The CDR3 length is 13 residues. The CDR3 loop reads CASSLQGEEGYTF. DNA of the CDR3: TGTGCCAGCAGCCTACAAGGGGAGGAGGGCTACACCTTC.

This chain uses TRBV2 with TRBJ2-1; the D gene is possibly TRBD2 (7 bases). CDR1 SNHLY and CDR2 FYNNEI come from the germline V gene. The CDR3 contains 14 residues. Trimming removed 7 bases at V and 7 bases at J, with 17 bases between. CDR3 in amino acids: CASKERGGGNEQFF. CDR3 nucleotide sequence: TGTGCCAGCAAGGAACGAGGGGGAGGGAATGAGCAGTTCTTC. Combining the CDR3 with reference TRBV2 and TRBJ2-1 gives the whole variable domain EPEVTQTPSHQVTQMGQEVILRCVPISNHLYFYWYRQILGQKVEFLVSFYNNEISEKSEIFDDQFSVERPDGSNFTLKIRSTKLEDSAMYFCASKERGGGNEQFFGPGTRLTVL.

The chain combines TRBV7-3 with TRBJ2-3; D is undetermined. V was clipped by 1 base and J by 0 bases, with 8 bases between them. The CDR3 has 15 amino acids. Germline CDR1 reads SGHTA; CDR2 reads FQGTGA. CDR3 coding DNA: TGTGCCAGCAGCTTAAACACATTCAGCACAGATACGCAGTATTTT. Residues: CASSLNTFSTDTQYF.

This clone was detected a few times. CDR3 loop: CASSLGRGSGYEQYF. In DNA form, the CDR3 reads TGTGCCAGCAGCTTAGGTAGGGGGTCAGGGTACGAGCAGTACTTC. J is TRBJ2-7 and V is TRBV7-9; tentatively, D is TRBD1 (6 bases). Per the germline V gene, CDR1 is SEHNR and CDR2 is FQNEAQ (reference sequence). V lost 1 base to trimming and J lost 4 bases, with 14 bases between them. This CDR3 is built from 15 residues.

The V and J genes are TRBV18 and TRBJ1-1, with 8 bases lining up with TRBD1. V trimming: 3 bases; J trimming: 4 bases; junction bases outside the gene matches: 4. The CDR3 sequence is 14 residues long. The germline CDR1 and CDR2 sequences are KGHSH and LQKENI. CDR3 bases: TGTGCCAGCTCACCGGACAGGGAGTCCACTGAAGCTTTCTTT. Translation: CASSPDRESTEAFF.

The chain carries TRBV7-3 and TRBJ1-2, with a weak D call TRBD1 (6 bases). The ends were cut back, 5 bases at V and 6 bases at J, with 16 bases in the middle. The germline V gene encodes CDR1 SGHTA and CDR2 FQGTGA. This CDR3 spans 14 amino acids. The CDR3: CASSPTGGQDGYTF. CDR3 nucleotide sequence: TGTGCCAGCAGCCCGACGGGGGGGCAAGATGGCTACACCTTC.

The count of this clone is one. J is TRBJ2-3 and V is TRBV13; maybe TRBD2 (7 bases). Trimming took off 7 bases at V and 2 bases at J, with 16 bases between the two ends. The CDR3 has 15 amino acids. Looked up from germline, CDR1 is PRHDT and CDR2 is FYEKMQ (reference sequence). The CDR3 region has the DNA TGTGCCAGCAAGTTGCGGGGGCCCTACACAGATACGCAGTATTTT. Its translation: CASKLRGPYTDTQYF.